The source of this TCR beta chain is a study of shared clonotypes between healthy human individuals. Points from the study as a whole: Only blood underwent sampling, and tissue repertoires likely differ.

In the case of this clone: The antigen is not known.

Per the germline V gene, CDR1 is SGHTA and CDR2 is FQGNSA. The ends lost 1 base at V and 3 bases at J; junction bases unmatched: 5. The length of the CDR3 is 17 residues. Each cell subset's genomic DNA was divided evenly among several immunoSEQ plates. Produced via immunoSEQ multiplex PCR; TCRdb's table is partial and in-frame only. The table has fewer than 600,000 clones, 79% seen once. The TCR sequence derives from a woman aged 40-49 years in good health. Some clones in this sample may be carry-over from other donors' samples. The specimen sequenced was PBMCs. V is TRBV7-2 and J is TRBJ2-3, with TRBD2 matching 12 bases. CDR3 loop: CASSLVPGLAGTDTQYF. The CDR3 DNA sequence: TGTGCCAGCAGCTTAGTTCCCGGACTAGCGGGAACAGATACGCAGTATTTT.